This T cell receptor (beta chain) was documented in a study of cytomegalovirus exposure and HLA in healthy donors. The J segment lost 6 bases and the V segment lost 3 bases, leaving 7 bases of the junction unmatched. The CDR3 totals 14 residues. CDR1 and CDR2 (germline): SGHNT, YYREEE (reference sequence). The PCR used 60 Vbeta and 13 Jbeta primers. Produced via immunoSEQ multiplex PCR; TCRdb's table is partial and in-frame only. The sample carries approximately 140,000 clones, approximately 88% recorded once. Sequences were obtained from PBMCs. The rearrangement links TRBV5-4 to TRBJ2-3; the match to TRBD1 covers 7 bases. The TCR sequence derives from a woman between 40 and 50 years old in good health and CMV-seronegative. The CDR3 reads CASSSTGVQDTQYF. As DNA, the CDR3 is TGTGCCAGCAGCTCTACAGGGGTACAGGATACGCAGTATTTT.